The clone carrying this T cell receptor (beta chain) is medium-sized within its sample. The record originates from a study of T cell changes during pregnancy in multiple sclerosis. The assay was immunoSEQ multiplex PCR, and TCRdb's table has in-frame clones only and misses some. The table shows 15,000 to 20,000 clones, with about 87% occurring only once. The CDR3 totals 15 residues. V was pared by 1 base and J by 2 bases, with 3 bases of the junction left unmatched. The germline gives CDR1 SEHNR, CDR2 FQNEAQ (reference sequence). The sequences come from CD8+ T cells from peripheral blood mononuclear cells, collected in the third trimester of pregnancy. The chain employs TRBV7-9 and TRBJ2-7, with 9 bases that match TRBD1. This receptor was obtained from a female donor in good health, enrolled as a control in a pregnancy study. CDR3 nucleotides: TGTGCCAGCAGCTTAGGGGGGGACAGGGCCTACGAGCAGTACTTC. Protein sequence: CASSLGGDRAYEQYF.